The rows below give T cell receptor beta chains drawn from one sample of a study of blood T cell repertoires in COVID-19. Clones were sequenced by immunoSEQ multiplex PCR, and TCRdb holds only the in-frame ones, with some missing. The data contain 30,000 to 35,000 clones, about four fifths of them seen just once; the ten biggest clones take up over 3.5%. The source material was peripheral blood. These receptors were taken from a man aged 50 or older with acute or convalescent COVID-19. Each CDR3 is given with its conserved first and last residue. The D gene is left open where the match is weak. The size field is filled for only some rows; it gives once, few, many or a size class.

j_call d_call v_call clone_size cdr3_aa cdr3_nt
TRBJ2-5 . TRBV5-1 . CASSTLGGQETQYF TGTGCCAGCAGCACCCTGGGGGGCCAAGAGACCCAGTACTTC
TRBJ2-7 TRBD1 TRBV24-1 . CATSDQGAREQYF TGTGCCACCAGTGATCAGGGGGCGCGGGAGCAGTACTTC
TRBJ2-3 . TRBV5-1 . CASSLGPRDTQYF TGCGCCAGCAGCTTGGGTCCTAGGGATACGCAGTATTTT
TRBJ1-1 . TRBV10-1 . CASSSWGEVTEAFF TGCGCCAGCAGTTCTTGGGGGGAGGTAACTGAAGCTTTCTTT
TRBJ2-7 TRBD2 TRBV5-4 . CASSLDGLAVLSYEQYF TGTGCCAGCAGCCTGGACGGACTAGCGGTACTCTCCTACGAGCAGTACTTC
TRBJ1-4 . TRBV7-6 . CASSLGQPGTNEKLFF TGTGCCAGCAGCTTAGGACAGCCAGGGACTAATGAAAAACTGTTTTTT
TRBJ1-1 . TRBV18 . CASSLDSANEAFF TGTGCCAGCTCCCTAGACAGCGCCAATGAAGCTTTCTTT
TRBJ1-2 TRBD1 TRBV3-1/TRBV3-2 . CASSQEGDRGLDGYTF TGTGCCAGCAGCCAAGAAGGGGACAGGGGGCTTGATGGCTACACCTTC
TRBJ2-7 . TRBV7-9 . CASSFEAIPYEQYF TGTGCCAGCAGCTTCGAGGCGATTCCATACGAGCAGTACTTC
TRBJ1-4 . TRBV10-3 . CAISSPDLTRGEKLFF TGTGCCATCAGCAGTCCGGACCTTACCAGGGGTGAAAAACTGTTTTTT
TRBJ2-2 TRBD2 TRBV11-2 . CASSLPGLANTGELFF TGTGCCAGCAGCTTGCCGGGACTAGCGAACACCGGGGAGCTGTTTTTT
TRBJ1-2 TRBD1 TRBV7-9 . CASSPTNLGQGNYGYTF TGTGCCAGCAGCCCCACAAACCTAGGACAGGGCAACTATGGCTACACCTTC
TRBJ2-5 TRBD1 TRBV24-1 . CATSDRTGTAELVQTQYF TGTGCCACCAGTGACCGGACCGGGACAGCCGAACTGGTTCAGACCCAGTACTTC
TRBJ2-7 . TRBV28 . CASSSTRGKQYF TGTGCCAGCAGCTCGACTAGAGGAAAGCAGTACTTC
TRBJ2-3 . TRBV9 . CASSVGKGVGGNTQYF TGTGCCAGCAGCGTAGGAAAGGGGGTAGGTGGAAATACGCAGTATTTT
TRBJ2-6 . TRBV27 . CASSFSGANVLTF TGTGCCAGCAGTTTCTCGGGGGCCAACGTCCTGACTTTC
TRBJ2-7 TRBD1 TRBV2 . CASKNRDSPSYEQYF TGTGCCAGCAAAAACCGGGACAGCCCCTCCTACGAGCAGTACTTC
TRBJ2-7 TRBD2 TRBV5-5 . CASSPGGPYEQYF TGTGCCAGCAGCCCGGGGGGACCCTACGAGCAGTACTTC
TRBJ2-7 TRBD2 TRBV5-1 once CASSRYSGNRNEQYF TGCGCCAGCAGCAGGTATAGCGGGAATCGTAACGAGCAGTACTTC